A selection of T cell receptor beta chains follows, all from one sample in a study of T cell repertoires in cytomegalovirus infection. TCRdb called the reads again in MiXCR, with one record for every CDR3 protein. The sample has roughly 720,000 distinct CDR3 sequences, under 40% seen once. Source material: PBMCs. Every receptor here comes from a human donor in good health (CMV status not recorded). Some clones in this sample may be carry-over from other donors' samples. Both conserved end residues are part of each CDR3. A D gene is named only where the DNA matches it firmly. Where a row states a size, it is once, few, many or the class of an expanded clone; other rows omit it.

abundance: many
v_gene: TRBV7-2
d_gene: TRBD2
j_gene: TRBJ2-7
CDR3aa: CASSLDGGGAYEQYF
CDR3nt: TGTGCCAGCAGCCTAGACGGGGGGGGAGCCTACGAGCAGTACTTC

abundance: -
v_gene: TRBV7-9
d_gene: -
j_gene: TRBJ1-1
CDR3aa: CASSTRTPTSEAFF
CDR3nt: TGTGCCAGCAGCACAAGGACACCGACTTCTGAAGCTTTCTTT

abundance: -
v_gene: TRBV2
d_gene: -
j_gene: TRBJ1-6
CDR3aa: CASSGGDSRNSPLHF
CDR3nt: TGTGCCAGCAGTGGGGGGGACTCCCGTAATTCACCCCTCCACTTT

abundance: -
v_gene: TRBV28
d_gene: TRBD2
j_gene: TRBJ2-3
CDR3aa: CASSGTSGLAPYF
CDR3nt: TGTGCCAGCAGCGGGACTAGCGGTCTGGCGCCGTATTTT

abundance: -
v_gene: TRBV20-1
d_gene: -
j_gene: TRBJ2-3
CDR3aa: CGARRRDESGDTQYF
CDR3nt: TGCGGTGCGAGGCGGAGGGACGAGTCAGGCGATACGCAGTATTTT

abundance: -
v_gene: TRBV10-3
d_gene: TRBD1
j_gene: TRBJ2-1
CDR3aa: CAISESGGYEQFF
CDR3nt: TGTGCCATCAGTGAGTCAGGGGGCTATGAGCAGTTCTTC

abundance: -
v_gene: TRBV7-8
d_gene: -
j_gene: TRBJ1-4
CDR3aa: CASSLGENEKLFF
CDR3nt: TGTGCCAGCAGCTTGGGAGAGAATGAAAAACTGTTTTTT

abundance: -
v_gene: TRBV28
d_gene: -
j_gene: TRBJ1-5
CDR3aa: CASSSGDRSNQPQHF
CDR3nt: TGTGCCAGCAGCTCAGGGGACCGTTCCAATCAGCCCCAGCATTTT

abundance: -
v_gene: TRBV7-2
d_gene: -
j_gene: TRBJ2-4
CDR3aa: CASSTRDPEAKNIQYF
CDR3nt: TGTGCCAGCAGCACCCGGGACCCTGAAGCCAAAAACATTCAGTACTTC

abundance: few
v_gene: TRBV7-2
d_gene: -
j_gene: TRBJ2-7
CDR3aa: CASSLGLPLEQYF
CDR3nt: TGTGCCAGCAGCTTAGGCCTTCCCCTCGAGCAGTACTTC

abundance: few
v_gene: TRBV6-6
d_gene: -
j_gene: TRBJ1-2
CDR3aa: CASSYEVLGYTF
CDR3nt: TGTGCCAGCAGTTACGAGGTGCTTGGCTACACCTTC

abundance: -
v_gene: TRBV28
d_gene: -
j_gene: TRBJ2-6
CDR3aa: CASSSLLGGTRANVLTF
CDR3nt: TGTGCCAGCAGCTCCCTTCTCGGGGGCACGCGGGCCAACGTCCTGACTTTC

abundance: -
v_gene: TRBV12-5
d_gene: TRBD1
j_gene: TRBJ2-7
CDR3aa: CASGPTGGPSSYEQYF
CDR3nt: TGTGCTAGTGGCCCAACAGGGGGCCCCAGCTCCTACGAGCAGTACTTC

abundance: many
v_gene: TRBV7-2
d_gene: TRBD1
j_gene: TRBJ1-4
CDR3aa: CASSPGGGGGEKLFF
CDR3nt: TGTGCCAGCAGCCCAGGGGGTGGCGGTGGTGAAAAACTGTTTTTT

abundance: few
v_gene: TRBV5-6
d_gene: TRBD1
j_gene: TRBJ2-1
CDR3aa: CASSFGQGNEQFF
CDR3nt: TGTGCCAGCAGCTTTGGACAGGGCAATGAGCAGTTCTTC

abundance: -
v_gene: TRBV20-1
d_gene: -
j_gene: TRBJ1-1
CDR3aa: CSANGPLNTEAFF
CDR3nt: TGCAGTGCTAACGGACCTTTGAACACTGAAGCTTTCTTT

abundance: few
v_gene: TRBV4-1
d_gene: -
j_gene: TRBJ2-1
CDR3aa: CASSSTANNEQFF
CDR3nt: TGCGCCAGCAGCTCCACGGCCAACAATGAGCAGTTCTTC

abundance: -
v_gene: TRBV11-2
d_gene: TRBD2
j_gene: TRBJ2-5
CDR3aa: CASSLDRTSDGEAQYF
CDR3nt: TGTGCCAGCAGCTTAGATCGGACTAGCGACGGAGAGGCCCAGTACTTC

abundance: -
v_gene: TRBV6-6
d_gene: TRBD2
j_gene: TRBJ2-3
CDR3aa: CASSYSLAGAGTDTQYF
CDR3nt: TGTGCCAGCAGTTACTCGCTAGCGGGGGCCGGCACAGATACGCAGTATTTT

abundance: few
v_gene: TRBV4-1
d_gene: -
j_gene: TRBJ1-2
CDR3aa: CASSQVGPGSYGYTF
CDR3nt: TGCGCCAGCAGCCAAGTCGGACCGGGGTCCTATGGCTACACCTTC

abundance: few
v_gene: TRBV10-3
d_gene: -
j_gene: TRBJ2-1
CDR3aa: CAISDSGPYNEQFF
CDR3nt: TGTGCCATCAGTGATTCGGGGCCCTACAATGAGCAGTTCTTC

abundance: -
v_gene: TRBV6-2/TRBV6-3
d_gene: -
j_gene: TRBJ2-7
CDR3aa: CASSYRDKSSEQYF
CDR3nt: TGTGCCAGCAGTTACCGGGACAAATCCTCCGAGCAGTACTTC

abundance: many
v_gene: TRBV7-2
d_gene: -
j_gene: TRBJ2-5
CDR3aa: CASSLGGAGGETQYF
CDR3nt: TGTGCCAGCAGCTTGGGCGGAGCGGGTGGGGAGACCCAGTACTTC

abundance: few
v_gene: TRBV19
d_gene: -
j_gene: TRBJ1-1
CDR3aa: CASSITGTYTEAFF
CDR3nt: TGTGCCAGTAGTATAACAGGGACCTACACTGAAGCTTTCTTT

abundance: few
v_gene: TRBV6-6
d_gene: -
j_gene: TRBJ1-3
CDR3aa: CASSYSTGNTIYF
CDR3nt: TGTGCCAGCAGTTACTCGACCGGAAACACCATATATTTT

abundance: -
v_gene: TRBV12-3/TRBV12-4
d_gene: -
j_gene: TRBJ2-7
CDR3aa: CASSLRRGNEQYF
CDR3nt: TGTGCCAGCAGCTTACGACGGGGGAACGAGCAGTACTTC

abundance: many
v_gene: TRBV7-6
d_gene: -
j_gene: TRBJ2-1
CDR3aa: CASSSGAPRGIEQFF
CDR3nt: TGTGCCAGCAGCTCCGGGGCTCCCCGGGGGATCGAGCAGTTCTTC

abundance: once
v_gene: TRBV27
d_gene: TRBD1
j_gene: TRBJ1-5
CDR3aa: CASSLYRGWNQPQHF
CDR3nt: TGTGCCAGCAGTTTGTACAGGGGGTGGAATCAGCCCCAGCATTTT

abundance: -
v_gene: TRBV7-2
d_gene: TRBD1
j_gene: TRBJ1-3
CDR3aa: CASSITGALRDF
CDR3nt: TGTGCCAGCAGCATAACAGGGGCCCTTAGAGATTTT

abundance: few
v_gene: TRBV20-1
d_gene: TRBD2
j_gene: TRBJ2-1
CDR3aa: CSASGRAGRFNEQFF
CDR3nt: TGCAGTGCTAGCGGGAGGGCCGGGCGATTCAATGAGCAGTTCTTC

abundance: many
v_gene: TRBV28
d_gene: -
j_gene: TRBJ2-7
CDR3aa: CATRIRQGGYEQYF
CDR3nt: TGTGCCACCCGAATTAGACAGGGAGGTTACGAGCAGTACTTC

abundance: -
v_gene: TRBV29-1
d_gene: -
j_gene: TRBJ2-7
CDR3aa: CSVGRAPYEQYF
CDR3nt: TGCAGCGTTGGTAGGGCACCCTACGAGCAGTACTTC

abundance: -
v_gene: TRBV27
d_gene: -
j_gene: TRBJ1-6
CDR3aa: CASSSLGKGSPLHF
CDR3nt: TGTGCCAGCAGTTCTCTGGGTAAAGGTTCACCCCTCCACTTT

abundance: -
v_gene: TRBV5-6
d_gene: TRBD1
j_gene: TRBJ2-5
CDR3aa: CASTGDRGNQETQYF
CDR3nt: TGTGCCAGCACCGGGGACAGGGGGAACCAAGAGACCCAGTACTTC

abundance: -
v_gene: TRBV7-6
d_gene: -
j_gene: TRBJ1-6
CDR3aa: CASTTSAYNSPLHF
CDR3nt: TGTGCCAGCACCACATCCGCCTATAATTCACCCCTCCACTTT

abundance: few
v_gene: TRBV10-3
d_gene: -
j_gene: TRBJ1-1
CDR3aa: CAISESPPRSDTEAFF
CDR3nt: TGTGCCATCAGTGAGTCGCCCCCTCGGTCGGACACTGAAGCTTTCTTT

abundance: few
v_gene: TRBV7-9
d_gene: -
j_gene: TRBJ1-5
CDR3aa: CASSLSDNQPQHF
CDR3nt: TGTGCCAGCAGCTTATCAGATAATCAGCCCCAGCATTTT

abundance: -
v_gene: TRBV28
d_gene: -
j_gene: TRBJ2-1
CDR3aa: CASSWNGQGNSF
CDR3nt: TGTGCCAGCAGTTGGAACGGGCAGGGGAACTCATTC

abundance: few
v_gene: TRBV2
d_gene: -
j_gene: TRBJ1-1
CDR3aa: CASRARYRNTEAFF
CDR3nt: TGTGCCAGCAGGGCGAGGTATCGGAACACTGAAGCTTTCTTT

abundance: -
v_gene: TRBV5-3
d_gene: TRBD1
j_gene: TRBJ1-5
CDR3aa: CARSHRGQDDQPQHF
CDR3nt: TGTGCCAGAAGCCATAGGGGACAGGATGATCAGCCCCAGCATTTT

abundance: once
v_gene: TRBV7-3
d_gene: -
j_gene: TRBJ2-1
CDR3aa: CASSLGVGGSSEQFF
CDR3nt: TGTGCCAGCAGCTTAGGCGTGGGGGGATCAAGTGAGCAGTTCTTC

abundance: -
v_gene: TRBV19
d_gene: -
j_gene: TRBJ2-1
CDR3aa: CASTENPYPDEQFF
CDR3nt: TGTGCCAGTACCGAGAACCCTTACCCCGATGAGCAGTTCTTC

abundance: -
v_gene: TRBV4-1
d_gene: -
j_gene: TRBJ2-7
CDR3aa: CASSSARSYEQYF
CDR3nt: TGCGCCAGCTCTAGCGCCCGCTCCTACGAGCAGTACTTC

abundance: -
v_gene: TRBV27
d_gene: -
j_gene: TRBJ1-2
CDR3aa: CASSAGANYGYTF
CDR3nt: TGTGCCAGCAGTGCAGGGGCTAACTATGGCTACACCTTC

abundance: -
v_gene: TRBV4-1
d_gene: TRBD1
j_gene: TRBJ1-5
CDR3aa: CASSQDSTGGTNQPQHF
CDR3nt: TGCGCCAGCAGCCAAGATAGCACAGGGGGGACCAATCAGCCCCAGCATTTT

abundance: few
v_gene: TRBV5-5
d_gene: -
j_gene: TRBJ2-2
CDR3aa: CASRSGPGAIGELFF
CDR3nt: TGTGCCAGCAGGTCTGGTCCTGGGGCGATCGGGGAGCTGTTTTTT